The 5 T cell receptor beta chains below come from one sample, sequenced in a study of blood T cell repertoires in COVID-19. Sequenced by immunoSEQ multiplex PCR; TCRdb stores in-frame clones only, minus some. Here the sample spans fewer than 200,000 clones, 70% to 90% being singletons. The sample was peripheral blood. All receptors derive from a man aged 35-49 years who had recovered from COVID-19.

The chain employs TRBV7-2 and TRBJ1-1; TRBD1 might be the D (5 bases). Germline V gene sequence: CDR1 SGHTA, CDR2 FQGNSA. The CDR3 contains 14 residues. Trimming removed 4 bases at V and 4 bases at J, with 13 bases between. The CDR3 spells CASSWDGGVTEAFF. In DNA, the CDR3 is TGTGCCAGCAGCTGGGACGGAGGGGTCACTGAAGCTTTCTTT.

The rearrangement uses TRBV13 and TRBJ2-7; D is unresolved. Between the trimmed V and J ends, which lost 2 bases and 5 bases, there was a span of 4 bases. In germline, CDR1 is PRHDT, CDR2 FYEKMQ (reference sequence). This CDR3 is built from 11 residues. The CDR3 here is CASSLLDEQYF. CDR3 bases: TGTGCCAGCAGCTTACTCGACGAGCAGTACTTC.

The table lists this clone with a count of one. This chain links TRBV19 with TRBJ2-1, with 7 bases matching TRBD1. CDR1 is LNHDA and CDR2 is SQIVND in the germline V gene (reference sequence). The CDR3 has 15 residues. V was pared by 3 bases and J by 6 bases, with 8 bases of the junction left unmatched. In nucleotides, the CDR3 is TGTGCCAGTAGTATGGGACAGTATGGAGTCAATGAGCAGTTCTTC. This gives the protein CASSMGQYGVNEQFF.

The V call is TRBV27, the J call TRBJ1-2; TRBD1 might be the D (5 bases). The length of the CDR3 is 11 residues. V was clipped by 8 bases and J by 8 bases, with 12 bases between them. Germline lookup yields CDR1 MNHEY and CDR2 SMNVEV (reference sequence). The CDR3 reads CASQGLGGYTF. The DNA of the CDR3 is TGTGCCAGCCAGGGTCTTGGGGGCTACACCTTC.

This rearrangement joins TRBV28 to TRBJ2-7, with 7 nucleotides matching TRBD2. Per germline, CDR1 MDHEN and CDR2 SYDVKM. J was trimmed by 5 bases and V by 8 bases; bases with no gene match: 12. This CDR3 region has 14 residues. The CDR3 sequence: CASVGGRVIHEQYF. In DNA form, the CDR3 reads TGTGCCAGCGTGGGAGGGAGGGTAATCCACGAGCAGTACTTC.